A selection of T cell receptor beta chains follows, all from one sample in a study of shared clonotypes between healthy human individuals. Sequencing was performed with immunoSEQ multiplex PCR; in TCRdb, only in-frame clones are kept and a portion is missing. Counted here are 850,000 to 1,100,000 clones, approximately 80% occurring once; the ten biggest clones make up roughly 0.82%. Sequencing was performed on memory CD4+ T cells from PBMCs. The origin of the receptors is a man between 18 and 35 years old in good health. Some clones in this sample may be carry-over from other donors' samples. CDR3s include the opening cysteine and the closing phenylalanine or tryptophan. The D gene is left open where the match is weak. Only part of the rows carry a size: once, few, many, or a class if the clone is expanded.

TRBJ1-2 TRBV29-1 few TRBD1 CSVHSGTGGGYTF TGCAGCGTGCACAGTGGGACAGGGGGAGGCTACACCTTC
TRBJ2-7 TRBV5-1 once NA CASSLGDALAREQYF TGCGCCAGCAGCTTGGGAGACGCCCTGGCTCGGGAGCAGTACTTC
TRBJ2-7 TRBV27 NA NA CASSEDRGGFYEQYF TGTGCCAGCAGTGAAGACCGAGGGGGATTTTACGAGCAGTACTTC
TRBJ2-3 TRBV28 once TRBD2 CASREIGTSGANTQYF TGTGCCAGCAGGGAAATCGGGACTAGCGGGGCGAATACGCAGTATTTT
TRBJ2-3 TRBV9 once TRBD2 CASSVAGGSTDTQYF TGTGCCAGCAGCGTTGCGGGAGGTTCCACAGATACGCAGTATTTT
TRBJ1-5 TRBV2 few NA CASSRIGGSNQPQHF TGTGCCAGCAGTCGTATCGGGGGGAGCAATCAGCCCCAGCATTTT
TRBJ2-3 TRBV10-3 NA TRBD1 CAISQDRGADTQYF TGTGCCATCAGCCAGGACAGGGGTGCCGATACGCAGTATTTT
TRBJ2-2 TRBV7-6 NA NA CASSLDEVTGELFF TGTGCCAGCAGCTTAGATGAAGTCACCGGGGAGCTGTTTTTT
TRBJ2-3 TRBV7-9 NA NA CASSLVSGVTDTQYF TGTGCCAGCAGCTTAGTCAGCGGAGTCACAGATACGCAGTATTTT
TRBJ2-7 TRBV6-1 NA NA CASSGKSHEQYF TGTGCCAGCAGTGGGAAATCCCACGAGCAGTACTTC
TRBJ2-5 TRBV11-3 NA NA CASSLVPGETQYF TGTGCCAGCAGCTTAGTCCCCGGGGAGACCCAGTACTTC
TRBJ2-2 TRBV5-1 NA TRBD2 CASSPAGTSMHTGELFF TGCGCCAGCAGCCCGGCCGGGACTAGTATGCACACCGGGGAGCTGTTTTTT
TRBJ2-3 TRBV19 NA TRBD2 CASSKFTSGRTDTQYF TGTGCCAGTAGTAAGTTTACTAGCGGGAGGACAGATACGCAGTATTTT
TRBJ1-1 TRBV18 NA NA CASSPSRETGTEAFF TGTGCCAGCTCACCTTCACGGGAAACGGGCACTGAAGCTTTCTTT
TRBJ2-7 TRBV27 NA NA CASSLPGTATYEQYF TGTGCCAGCAGTTTACCTGGGACGGCCACCTACGAGCAGTACTTC
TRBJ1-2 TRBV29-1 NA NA CSVEYGYTF TGCAGCGTTGAGTATGGCTACACCTTC
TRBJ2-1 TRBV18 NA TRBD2 CASSPATSGLYNEQFF TGTGCCAGCTCACCAGCGACTAGCGGCCTCTACAATGAGCAGTTCTTC
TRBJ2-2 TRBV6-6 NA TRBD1 CASSSRQGDTGELFF TGTGCCAGCAGTTCCCGACAGGGGGACACCGGGGAGCTGTTTTTT
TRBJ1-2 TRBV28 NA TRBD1 CASITRRGQGYGYTF TGTGCCAGCATAACCCGCAGGGGGCAAGGCTATGGCTACACCTTC
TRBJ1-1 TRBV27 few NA CATSRGRTEAFF TGTGCCACCTCGCGGGGTAGGACTGAAGCTTTCTTT
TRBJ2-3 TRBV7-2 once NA CASSLERQDTQYF TGTGCCAGCAGCTTAGAGCGGCAGGATACGCAGTATTTT
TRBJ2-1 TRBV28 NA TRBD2 CASSPGTSGAYNEQFF TGTGCCAGCAGTCCGGGGACTAGCGGAGCATACAATGAGCAGTTCTTC
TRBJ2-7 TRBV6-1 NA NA CASSGERFYEQYF TGTGCCAGCAGTGGAGAACGGTTCTACGAGCAGTACTTC
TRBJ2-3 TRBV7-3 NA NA CASSLARTDTQYF TGTGCCAGCAGCTTAGCCCGGACAGATACGCAGTATTTT
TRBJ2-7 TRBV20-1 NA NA CSASSEYEQYF TGCAGTGCTTCTTCTGAATACGAGCAGTACTTC
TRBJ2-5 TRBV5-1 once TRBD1 CASSSTGTVQETQYF TGCGCCAGCAGTTCAACCGGGACAGTTCAAGAGACCCAGTACTTC
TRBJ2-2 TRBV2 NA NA CASRVRAAGGELFF TGTGCCAGCAGGGTCCGTGCGGCGGGCGGGGAGCTGTTTTTT
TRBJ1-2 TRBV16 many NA CASSQSKGVFGYTF TGTGCCAGCAGCCAATCGAAAGGGGTGTTTGGCTACACCTTC
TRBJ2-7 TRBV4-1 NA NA CANSHYLGTYEQYF TGCGCCAACAGCCATTACCTGGGAACCTACGAGCAGTACTTC
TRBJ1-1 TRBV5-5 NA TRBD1 CASSFLSSGGNTEAFF TGTGCCAGCAGCTTTCTTAGTTCAGGGGGAAACACTGAAGCTTTCTTT
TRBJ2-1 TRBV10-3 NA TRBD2 CAISEGWIAGGHEQFF TGTGCCATCAGTGAAGGGTGGATAGCGGGAGGGCATGAGCAGTTCTTC
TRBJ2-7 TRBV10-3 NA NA CAIRADVGGYEQYF TGTGCCATCAGGGCCGACGTAGGGGGCTACGAGCAGTACTTC
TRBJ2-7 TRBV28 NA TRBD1 CASSRQGVTSYEQYF TGTGCCAGCAGTCGGCAGGGGGTGACCTCCTACGAGCAGTACTTC
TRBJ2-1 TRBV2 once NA CASSVKGVWVFGDEQFF TGTGCCAGCAGCGTCAAAGGGGTTTGGGTCTTTGGGGATGAGCAGTTCTTC
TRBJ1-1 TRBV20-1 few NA CGYLSAEAFF TGCGGGTATTTGAGCGCTGAAGCTTTCTTT
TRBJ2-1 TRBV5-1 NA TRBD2 CASSLSLAGSNEQFF TGCGCCAGCAGCTTGAGTCTAGCGGGGAGCAATGAGCAGTTCTTC
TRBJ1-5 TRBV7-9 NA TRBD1 CASSFSDRGRQPQHF TGTGCCAGCAGCTTTTCCGACAGGGGTCGTCAGCCCCAGCATTTT
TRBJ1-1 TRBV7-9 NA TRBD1 CASSSPGQGVAEAFF TGTGCCAGCAGCTCCCCGGGACAGGGGGTCGCTGAAGCTTTCTTT
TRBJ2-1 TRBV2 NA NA CASSEGRGRGRGSSYNEQFF TGTGCCAGCAGTGAAGGGAGGGGACGCGGAAGGGGAAGCTCCTACAATGAGCAGTTCTTC
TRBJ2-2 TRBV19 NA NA CASSSGVNTGELFF TGTGCCAGTAGTTCCGGGGTAAACACCGGGGAGCTGTTTTTT
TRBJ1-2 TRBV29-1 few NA CSVGKSFQDGYTF TGCAGCGTTGGGAAGTCCTTCCAGGATGGCTACACCTTC
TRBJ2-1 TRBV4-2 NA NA CASSYVGSYNEQFF TGTGCCAGCAGCTACGTAGGCTCCTACAATGAGCAGTTCTTC
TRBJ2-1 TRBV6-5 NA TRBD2 CASRVRTGGDLFF TGTGCCAGCAGGGTCCGGACGGGAGGAGACCTGTTCTTC
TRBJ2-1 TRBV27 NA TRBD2 CASSLIGLAGGYEQFF TGTGCCAGCAGTTTAATAGGCCTAGCGGGAGGGTATGAGCAGTTCTTC
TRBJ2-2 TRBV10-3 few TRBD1 CAIRPSDRENTGELFF TGTGCCATCCGACCCTCGGACAGGGAAAACACCGGGGAGCTGTTTTTT
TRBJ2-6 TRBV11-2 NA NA CASSLGSVPGANVLTF TGTGCCAGCAGCTTAGGGTCGGTACCTGGGGCCAACGTCCTGACTTTC
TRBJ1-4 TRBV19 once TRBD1 CASSVSGTGIEKLFF TGTGCCAGTAGTGTCTCCGGGACAGGGATAGAAAAACTGTTTTTT
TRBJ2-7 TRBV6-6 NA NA CASSYSAGEQYF TGTGCCAGCAGTTACTCCGCGGGCGAGCAGTACTTC
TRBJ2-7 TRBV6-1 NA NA CASSEHRNPYEQYF TGTGCCAGCAGTGAACACAGGAATCCCTACGAGCAGTACTTC
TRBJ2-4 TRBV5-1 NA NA CASSLGFGDMKNIQYF TGCGCCAGCAGCTTGGGCTTTGGGGACATGAAAAACATTCAGTACTTC
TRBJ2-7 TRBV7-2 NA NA CASSPSTAKYEQYF TGTGCCAGCAGCCCCAGCACGGCGAAATACGAGCAGTACTTC
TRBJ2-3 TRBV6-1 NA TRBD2 CASIASGRSTDTQYF TGTGCCAGCATCGCTAGCGGGAGGAGCACAGATACGCAGTATTTT
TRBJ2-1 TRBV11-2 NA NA CASSVGPTNNNEQFF TGTGCCAGCAGCGTGGGACCGACGAACAACAATGAGCAGTTCTTC
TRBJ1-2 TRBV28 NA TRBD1 CASRQGIAYGYTF TGTGCCAGCAGACAGGGGATCGCCTATGGCTACACCTTC